The present T cell receptor (beta chain) was sequenced within a study of T cell repertoires in cytomegalovirus infection. Study summary: Well-studied HLA-B-restricted CMV epitopes were used in the study alongside recently identified HLA-C-restricted ones. Indications of both CMV infection and matching HLA type were provided by public TCR beta signatures.

TCRdb redid the calling of the reads with MiXCR, one entry per CDR3 protein. In the table there are some 590,000 distinct CDR3 sequences, 40% of which are singletons. Findings and limits, study-wide: Individuals carrying CMV plus the relevant HLA were identified by cumulative frequency of public TCR beta families. Across the ex vivo response, the dominant clonotypes were HLA-C-restricted CMV-specific TCR beta clonotypes.

Germline V gene sequence: CDR1 MNHEY, CDR2 SVGEGT. V was shortened by 5 bases and J by 5 bases, with 15 bases between the two germline ends. The CDR3 length is 14 residues. On this clonotype itself: Its antigen is undetermined.

The sequencing used cultured PBMCs, collected from culture after CMV antigen stimulation. V usage is TRBV6-2 or TRBV6-3 and J usage is TRBJ2-5; D gene uncertain. This TCR was sampled from a human donor in good health (CMV status not recorded). Some clones in this sample may be carry-over from other donors' samples. CDR3 amino acids: CASSEGGSWETQYF. The DNA for the CDR3 is TGTGCCAGCAGTGAAGGCGGCAGTTGGGAGACCCAGTACTTC.